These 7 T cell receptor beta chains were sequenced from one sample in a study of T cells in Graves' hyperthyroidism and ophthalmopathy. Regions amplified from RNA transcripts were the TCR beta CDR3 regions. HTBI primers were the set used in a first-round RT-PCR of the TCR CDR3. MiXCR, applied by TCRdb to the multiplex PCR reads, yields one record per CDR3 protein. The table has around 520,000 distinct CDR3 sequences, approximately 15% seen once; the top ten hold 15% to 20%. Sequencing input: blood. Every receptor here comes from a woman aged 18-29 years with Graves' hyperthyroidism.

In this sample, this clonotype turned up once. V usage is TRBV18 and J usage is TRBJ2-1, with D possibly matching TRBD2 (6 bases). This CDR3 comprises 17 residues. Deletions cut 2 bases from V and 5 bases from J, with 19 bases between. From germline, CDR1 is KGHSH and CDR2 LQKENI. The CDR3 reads CASSPMEGGVGDNEQFF. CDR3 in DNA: TGTGCCAGCTCACCAATGGAGGGAGGAGTAGGGGACAATGAGCAGTTCTTC.

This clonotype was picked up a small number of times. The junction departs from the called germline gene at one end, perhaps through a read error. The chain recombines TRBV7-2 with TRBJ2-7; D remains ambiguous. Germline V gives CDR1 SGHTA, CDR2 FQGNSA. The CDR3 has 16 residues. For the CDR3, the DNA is TGTGCCAGCAGCCTCAGGTTGGCAGTGCTATCCTACGGGCAGTACTTC. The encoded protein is CASSLRLAVLSYGQYF. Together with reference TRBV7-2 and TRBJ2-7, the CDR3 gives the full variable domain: GAGVSQSPSNKVTEKGKDVELRCDPISGHTALYWYRQSLGQGLEFLIYFQGNSAPDKSGLPSDRFSAERTGGSVSTLTIQRTQQEDSAVYLCASSLRLAVLSYGQYFGPGTRLTVT.

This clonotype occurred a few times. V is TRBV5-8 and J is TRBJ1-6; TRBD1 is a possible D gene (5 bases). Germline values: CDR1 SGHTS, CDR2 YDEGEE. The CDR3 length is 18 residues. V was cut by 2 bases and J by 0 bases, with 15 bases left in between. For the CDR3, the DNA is TGTGCCAGCAGCTTCAGGCAGGGAACAAGCTCCTATAATTCACCCCTCCACTTT. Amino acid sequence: CASSFRQGTSSYNSPLHF.

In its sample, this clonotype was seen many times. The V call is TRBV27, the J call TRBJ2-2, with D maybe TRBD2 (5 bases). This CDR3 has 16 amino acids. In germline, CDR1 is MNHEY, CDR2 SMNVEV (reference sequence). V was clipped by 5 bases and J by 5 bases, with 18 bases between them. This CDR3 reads CASSLVAGSRTGELFF. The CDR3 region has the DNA TGTGCCAGCAGTCTCGTCGCGGGTAGTAGGACCGGGGAGCTGTTTTTT.

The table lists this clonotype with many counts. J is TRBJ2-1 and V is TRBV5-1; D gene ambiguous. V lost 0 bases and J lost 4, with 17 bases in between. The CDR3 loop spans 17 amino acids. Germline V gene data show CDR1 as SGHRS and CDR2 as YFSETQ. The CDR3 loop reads CASSLGSSAAGYNEQFF. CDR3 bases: TGCGCCAGCAGCTTGGGCTCGAGTGCCGCCGGATACAATGAGCAGTTCTTC. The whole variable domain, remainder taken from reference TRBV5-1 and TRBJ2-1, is KAGVTQTPRYLIKTRGQQVTLSCSPISGHRSVSWYQQTPGQGLQFLFEYFSETQRNKGNFPGRFSGRQFSNSRSEMNVSTLELGDSALYLCASSLGSSAAGYNEQFFGPGTRLTVL.

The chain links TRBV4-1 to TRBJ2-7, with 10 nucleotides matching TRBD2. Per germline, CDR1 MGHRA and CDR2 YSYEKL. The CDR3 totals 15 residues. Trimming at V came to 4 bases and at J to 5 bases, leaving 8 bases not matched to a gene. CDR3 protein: CASSPRQAGGNEQYF. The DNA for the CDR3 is TGCGCCAGCAGCCCGCGCCAAGCGGGAGGGAACGAGCAGTACTTC.

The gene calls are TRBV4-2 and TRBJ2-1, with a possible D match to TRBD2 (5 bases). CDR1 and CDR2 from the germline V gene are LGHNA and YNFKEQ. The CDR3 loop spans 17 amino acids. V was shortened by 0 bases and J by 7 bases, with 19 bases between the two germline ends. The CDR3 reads CASSQDRNLAVGNEQFF. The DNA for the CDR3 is TGTGCCAGCAGCCAAGATAGAAACCTAGCTGTAGGGAATGAGCAGTTCTTC.